A selection of T cell receptor beta chains follows, all from one sample in a study of blood T cell repertoires in COVID-19. Here immunoSEQ multiplex PCR was the method, and the copy in TCRdb shows in-frame clones only, minus some. In the table there are roughly 250,000 clones, about 88% of which are singletons. The sequenced sample was peripheral blood. Receptors were obtained from a man in his forties or fifties with acute or convalescent COVID-19. Each CDR3 is given with its conserved first and last residue. Each record gives: J gene, clone size, V gene, D gene, CDR3 protein, CDR3 DNA. D genes are given only for firm matches. Size is omitted from some rows. Given values are once, few, many or a class for expanded clones.

TRBJ1-2,NA,TRBV5-1,TRBD1,CASSFGTVGYTF,TGCGCCAGCAGCTTCGGGACAGTTGGCTACACCTTC
TRBJ2-3,NA,TRBV19,TRBD1,CASKNAYRGLRSTDTQYF,TGTGCCAGTAAAAATGCGTACAGGGGCCTCCGTAGCACAGATACGCAGTATTTT
TRBJ1-5,NA,TRBV5-1,TRBD1,CASSSTGVVGQPQHF,TGCGCCAGCAGCTCGACAGGGGTGGTAGGTCAGCCCCAGCATTTT
TRBJ2-2,NA,TRBV12-3/TRBV12-4,NA,CASSLNTGELFF,TGTGCCAGCAGCCTCAACACCGGGGAGCTGTTTTTT
TRBJ1-6,few,TRBV7-3,TRBD1,CASSLTGNSPLHF,TGTGCCAGCAGCTTGACAGGGAATTCACCCCTCCACTTT
TRBJ2-1,NA,TRBV7-2,TRBD1,CASSLSGQAYNEQFF,TGTGCCAGCAGCTTATCCGGACAGGCATACAATGAGCAGTTCTTC
TRBJ1-5,NA,TRBV5-8,NA,CASSLFGGVGNQPQHF,TGTGCCAGCAGCTTGTTTGGGGGGGTTGGCAATCAGCCCCAGCATTTT
TRBJ2-1,NA,TRBV5-4,TRBD2,CASNTRGGYNEQFF,TGTGCCAGCAACACCCGGGGGGGTTACAATGAGCAGTTCTTC
TRBJ2-3,NA,TRBV4-3,NA,CASASRGTDTQYF,TGCGCCAGCGCATCGCGGGGCACAGATACGCAGTATTTT
TRBJ2-1,NA,TRBV7-9,TRBD2,CASSQIIGLAGGQGEQFF,TGTGCCAGCAGCCAAATCATAGGGCTAGCGGGGGGGCAAGGGGAGCAGTTCTTC
TRBJ1-5,NA,TRBV6-6,NA,CASSSGGDNQPQHF,TGTGCCAGCAGTTCCGGGGGAGATAATCAGCCCCAGCATTTT
TRBJ1-6,NA,TRBV19,NA,CASRQGWNSPLHF,TGTGCCAGTAGACAGGGTTGGAATTCACCCCTCCACTTT
TRBJ2-2,NA,TRBV27,TRBD1,CASRDRDRGSGELFF,TGTGCCAGCAGGGACCGGGACAGGGGTTCCGGGGAGCTGTTTTTT
TRBJ1-1,NA,TRBV12-3/TRBV12-4,NA,CASSDKNTEAFF,TGTGCCAGCAGTGACAAGAACACTGAAGCTTTCTTT
TRBJ1-1,once,TRBV18,NA,CASTPVLRSEAFF,TGTGCCAGCACGCCGGTGTTGAGATCTGAAGCTTTCTTT
TRBJ1-4,NA,TRBV27,NA,CASSGGANEKLFF,TGTGCCAGCAGTGGCGGGGCAAATGAAAAACTGTTTTTT
TRBJ1-6,NA,TRBV3-1/TRBV3-2,TRBD1,CASSQVEGANSPLHF,TGTGCCAGCAGCCAAGTTGAGGGGGCTAATTCACCCCTCCACTTT
TRBJ2-2,NA,TRBV6-1,NA,CASSEYWTPGTGELFF,TGTGCCAGCAGTGAATACTGGACACCCGGAACCGGGGAGCTGTTTTTT
TRBJ1-6,NA,TRBV2,NA,CASSVGGLADSPLHF,TGTGCCAGCAGTGTAGGAGGACTAGCGGATTCACCCCTCCACTTT
TRBJ1-1,once,TRBV28,NA,CASSPRDLGAFF,TGTGCCAGCAGTCCCCGGGACTTGGGAGCTTTCTTT
TRBJ2-2,NA,TRBV5-4,NA,CASSLQGSGELFF,TGTGCCAGCAGTTTACAGGGTTCCGGGGAGCTGTTTTTT
TRBJ2-1,NA,TRBV1,NA,CTSSQDLRGGAYNEQFF,TGCACCAGCAGCCAAGATCTACGCGGGGGGGCCTACAATGAGCAGTTCTTC
TRBJ1-2,NA,TRBV30,NA,CAWSETRRSNYGYTF,TGTGCCTGGAGTGAAACACGGCGGTCTAACTATGGCTACACCTTC